The 15 T cell receptor beta chains presented below share a single source sample, sequenced in a study of T-cell reconstitution after alpha-beta-depleted transplantation in children. Researchers prepared the TCRbeta library using unique molecular identifiers, the study reports. TCRdb re-analysed the PCR reads in MiXCR, keeping a single row per CDR3 protein. Seen here are about 210,000 distinct CDR3 sequences, approximately 15% observed once, and the top ten hold around 45%. Source: PBMCs, mostly from graft donor cells, taken 360 days after TCRalphabeta/CD19-depleted stem cell transplant. The receptors come from a male patient aged 2-10 years who had a stem cell transplant for acute lymphoblastic leukemia, so the T cells may come from the graft donor.

This clonotype showed up many times. CDR3 DNA: TGTGCCAGCAGCTGGGACTCTAACTATGGCTACACCTTC. It codes for CASSWDSNYGYTF. The genes are TRBV7-2 and TRBJ1-2, with a possible D match to TRBD1 (5 bases). There are 13 residues in the CDR3. Germline CDR1 SGHTA, CDR2 FQGNSA. Between the trimmed V and J ends, which lost 4 bases and 0 bases, there was a span of 6 bases.

At least ten counts were recorded for this clonotype. The chain has TRBV11-2 and TRBJ1-6; no reliable D call. The CDR3 is 14 amino acids. V was clipped by 7 bases and J by 7 bases, with 14 bases between them. Per the germline V gene, CDR1 is SGHAT and CDR2 is FQNNGV. CDR3 nucleotides: TGTGCCAGCATGCTAGGGCAATTAAATTCACCCCTCCACTTT. Translation gives CASMLGQLNSPLHF.

The V call is TRBV5-1, the J call TRBJ1-1; no reliable D call. Germline CDR1 reads SGHRS; CDR2 reads YFSETQ. The CDR3 spans 15 residues. Trimming left V 1 base short and J 1 base short, with 11 bases between. The DNA for the CDR3 is TGCGCCAGCAGCTTGCAAGGCAGATCGAACACTGAAGCTTTCTTT. Amino acids: CASSLQGRSNTEAFF.

V usage is TRBV20-1 and J usage is TRBJ2-7; TRBD2 matches 7 bases. V trimming: 5 bases; J trimming: 0 bases; junction bases outside the gene matches: 13. Germline V gene sequence: CDR1 DFQATT, CDR2 SNEGSKA (reference sequence). This CDR3 is built from 16 residues. The DNA for the CDR3 is TGCAGTGCTCTTCGGGTAACGGGACTATCCTCCTACGAGCAGTACTTC. Translated, it gives CSALRVTGLSSYEQYF.

This clonotype was found many times. The chain uses TRBV7-9 and TRBJ1-1; D remains ambiguous. Germline V lookup: CDR1 SEHNR, CDR2 FQNEAQ (reference sequence). The CDR3 loop spans 12 amino acids. V lost 5 bases and J lost 6, with 10 bases in between. DNA of the CDR3: TGTGCCAGCAGCCTCGGGCCCCCTGAAGCTTTCTTT. Amino acid sequence: CASSLGPPEAFF.

This rearrangement joins TRBV7-2 to TRBJ2-2; 8 bases line up with TRBD2. Germline V gives CDR1 SGHTA, CDR2 FQGNSA. This CDR3 is built from 16 residues. J gave up 6 bases and V 2 bases, and 8 bases lay outside the gene matches. CDR3 nucleotide sequence: TGTGCCAGCAGCTTACTGACTAGCGTTTTCCCCGGGGAGCTGTTTTTT. Its translation is CASSLLTSVFPGELFF.

This clonotype has a single count. The chain carries TRBV15 and TRBJ1-1; possibly TRBD1 for D (5 bases). This CDR3 comprises 18 residues. V lost 0 bases and J 1 base, leaving 18 bases between the germline ends. CDR1 LNHNV and CDR2 YYDKDF come from the germline V gene (reference sequence). The DNA for the CDR3 is TGTGCCACCAGCAGAGATCTGAGGGAGGGGATGAGGAACACTGAAGCTTTCTTT. Translating gives CATSRDLREGMRNTEAFF.

This clonotype turned up a few times. This chain links TRBV5-1 with TRBJ1-2; the D gene is possibly TRBD1 (5 bases). From germline, CDR1 is SGHRS and CDR2 YFSETQ. The CDR3 has 15 amino acids. The V gene lost 3 bases and the J gene lost 4 bases, with 16 bases spanning the gap. CDR3 protein: CASSSTSTALYGYTF. CDR3 DNA: TGCGCCAGCAGCTCGACCTCGACAGCCCTCTATGGCTACACCTTC.

This sequence joins TRBV7-8 and TRBJ1-4; D not certain. The germline V gene has CDR1 SGHVS and CDR2 FQNEAQ. The V end lost 0 bases, the J end lost 4 bases, and 9 bases lay between the germline ends. CDR3 length: 15 residues. The DNA for the CDR3 is TGTGCCAGCAGCTTAGCGGAGACGGATAATGAAAAACTGTTTTTT. This codes for CASSLAETDNEKLFF.

The CDR3 here is CASQGLSTDTQYF. The CDR3 DNA reads as TGTGCCAGCCAGGGGCTAAGCACAGATACGCAGTATTTT. This chain connects TRBV6-1 to TRBJ2-3; a weak D match, TRBD1 (6 bases). With 8 bases removed from V and 0 bases from J, the gap between germline ends came to 9 bases. The CDR3 has 13 amino acids. CDR1 is MNHNS, CDR2 SASEGT, per germline.

In this sample, this clonotype turned up a few times. The chain employs TRBV20-1 and TRBJ2-1; possibly TRBD1 or TRBD2 for D (5 bases each). Trimming shortened V by 3 bases and J by 0 bases, and 9 bases separated the two germline ends. This CDR3 has 14 amino acids. The V gene's germline CDR1 is DFQATT and CDR2 SNEGSKA (reference sequence). Here the CDR3 reads CSASEGSSYNEQFF. DNA for the CDR3: TGCAGTGCTAGTGAGGGGAGCTCCTACAATGAGCAGTTCTTC.

V and J are TRBV5-1 and TRBJ2-7; D gene ambiguous. The ends were cut back, 4 bases at V and 3 bases at J, with 14 bases in the middle. Germline values: CDR1 SGHRS, CDR2 YFSETQ. There are 14 residues in the CDR3. CDR3 coding DNA: TGCGCCAGCAGCCCAGGTCACCTTATCTACGAGCAGTACTTC. Its protein is CASSPGHLIYEQYF.

A few counts support this clonotype. This chain links TRBV29-1 with TRBJ2-1, with 15 positions matching TRBD2. Germline V gives CDR1 SQVTM, CDR2 ANQGSEA. J gave up 0 bases and V 6 bases, and 9 bases lay outside the gene matches. This CDR3 has 18 residues. DNA of the CDR3: TGCAGCGTCGGCGGGACTAGCGGGGGGATTAGCTCCTACAATGAGCAGTTCTTC. Protein: CSVGGTSGGISSYNEQFF.

This clonotype was picked up one time. This chain links TRBV7-6 with TRBJ1-1, with 8 bases matching TRBD1. The J segment lost 7 bases and the V segment lost 5 bases, leaving 18 bases of the junction unmatched. CDR3 size: 17 residues. Germline V lookup: CDR1 SGHVS, CDR2 FNYEAQ. This CDR3 is CASSHRTPTQGANEAFF. The CDR3 bases are TGTGCCAGCAGCCACCGGACCCCTACGCAGGGGGCGAATGAAGCTTTCTTT.

The genes are TRBV27 and TRBJ2-4; maybe TRBD2 (5 bases). The CDR3 has 18 residues. Trimming cost V 3 bases and J 3 bases, with 21 bases left between them. The germline V gene has CDR1 MNHEY and CDR2 SMNVEV (reference sequence). CDR3 coding DNA: TGTGCCAGCAGTTTGGCGCAGACGGGGATGGAGGACAAAAACATTCAGTACTTC. Amino acid sequence: CASSLAQTGMEDKNIQYF.